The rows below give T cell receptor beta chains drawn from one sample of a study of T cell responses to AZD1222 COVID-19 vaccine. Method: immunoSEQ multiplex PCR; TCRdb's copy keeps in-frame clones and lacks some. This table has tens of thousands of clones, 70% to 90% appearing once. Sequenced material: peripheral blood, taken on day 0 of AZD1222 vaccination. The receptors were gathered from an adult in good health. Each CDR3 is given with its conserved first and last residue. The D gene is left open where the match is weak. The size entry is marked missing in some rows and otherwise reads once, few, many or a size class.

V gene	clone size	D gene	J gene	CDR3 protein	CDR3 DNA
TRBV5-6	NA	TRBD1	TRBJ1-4	CASSDRTGGLREKLFF	TGTGCCAGCAGCGACCGGACAGGGGGCCTACGGGAAAAACTGTTTTTT
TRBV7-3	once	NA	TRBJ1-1	CASSFSVNTEAFF	TGTGCCAGCAGCTTTTCAGTGAACACTGAAGCTTTCTTT
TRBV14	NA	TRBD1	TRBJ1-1	CASSQGTGRAFF	TGTGCCAGCAGCCAAGGGACAGGGAGAGCTTTCTTT
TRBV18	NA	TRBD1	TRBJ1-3	CASSRSTGGTGNTIYF	TGTGCCAGCTCACGATCGACAGGGGGTACTGGAAACACCATATATTTT
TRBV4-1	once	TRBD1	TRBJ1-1	CASSQDRDSMNTEAFF	TGCGCCAGCAGCCAAGACCGGGACAGCATGAACACTGAAGCTTTCTTT
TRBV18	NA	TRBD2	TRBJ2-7	CASSPPAGGPYEQYF	TGTGCCAGCTCACCACCGGCGGGGGGGCCCTACGAGCAGTACTTC
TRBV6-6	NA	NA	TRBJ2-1	CASSYRQGLDEQFF	TGTGCCAGCAGTTATCGGCAGGGGTTGGATGAGCAGTTCTTC
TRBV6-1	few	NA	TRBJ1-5	CASSEWGSGSGNQPQHF	TGTGCCAGCAGTGAATGGGGATCGGGCTCGGGCAATCAGCCCCAGCATTTT
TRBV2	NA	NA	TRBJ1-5	CASSETGQPQHF	TGTGCCAGCAGTGAGACCGGTCAGCCCCAGCATTTT
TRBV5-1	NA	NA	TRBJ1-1	CASSSTWGVSTEAFF	TGCGCCAGCAGCTCTACATGGGGAGTTAGCACTGAAGCTTTCTTT
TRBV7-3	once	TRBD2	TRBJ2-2	CASSLSGSGEQNTGELFF	TGTGCCAGCAGCTTATCGGGTAGCGGGGAGCAGAACACCGGGGAGCTGTTTTTT
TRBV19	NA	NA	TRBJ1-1	CASSISGSTTEAFF	TGTGCCAGTAGTATTTCAGGCTCTACCACTGAAGCTTTCTTT
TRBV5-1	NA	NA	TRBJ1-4	CASSLGTANEKLFF	TGCGCCAGCAGCTTAGGGACTGCAAATGAAAAACTGTTTTTT
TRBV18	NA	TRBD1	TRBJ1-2	CASSPMTGQGEGYTF	TGTGCCAGCTCACCAATGACTGGACAGGGTGAGGGCTACACCTTC
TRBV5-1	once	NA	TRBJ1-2	CASSLGGANYGYTF	TGCGCCAGCAGCTTGGGGGGAGCTAACTATGGCTACACCTTC
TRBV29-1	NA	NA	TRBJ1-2	CSVERDFGEYGYTF	TGCAGCGTTGAGAGGGATTTTGGAGAATATGGCTACACCTTC
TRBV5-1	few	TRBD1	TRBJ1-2	CASSLNSGTGNSGYTF	TGCGCCAGCAGCCTTAACTCCGGGACAGGGAATTCGGGCTACACCTTC
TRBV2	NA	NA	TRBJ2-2	CASRPGTANTGELFF	TGTGCCAGCAGACCCGGGACGGCGAACACCGGGGAGCTGTTTTTT
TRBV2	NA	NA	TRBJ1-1	CASKADMNTEAFF	TGTGCCAGCAAGGCCGATATGAACACTGAAGCTTTCTTT
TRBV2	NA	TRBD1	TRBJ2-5	CASSNNRGRETQYF	TGTGCCAGCAGCAACAACAGGGGTCGGGAGACCCAGTACTTC
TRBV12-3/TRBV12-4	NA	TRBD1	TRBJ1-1	CASSLRRQGEAFF	TGTGCCAGCAGTCTCCGTCGACAGGGTGAAGCTTTCTTT
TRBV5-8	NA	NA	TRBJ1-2	CASRRGGLILIEGYTF	TGTGCCAGCAGACGAGGGGGGCTTATCCTTATCGAAGGCTACACCTTC
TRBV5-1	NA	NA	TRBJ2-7	CASSISGLLNREQYF	TGCGCCAGCAGCATCTCGGGACTCCTCAACCGCGAGCAGTACTTC
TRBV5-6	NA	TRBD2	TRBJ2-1	CASSQGWGLASHEQFF	TGTGCCAGCAGCCAAGGATGGGGACTAGCGTCACATGAGCAGTTCTTC
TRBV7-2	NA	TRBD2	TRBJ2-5	CASSLGGGWETQYF	TGTGCCAGCAGCTTAGGCGGGGGGTGGGAGACCCAGTACTTC
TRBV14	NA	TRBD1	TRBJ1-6	CASSQDWWRGPNSPLHF	TGTGCCAGCAGCCAAGACTGGTGGAGGGGGCCCAATTCACCCCTCCACTTT
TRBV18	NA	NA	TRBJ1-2	CASSRGTRGGYTF	TGTGCCAGCTCACGAGGGACACGGGGTGGCTACACCTTC
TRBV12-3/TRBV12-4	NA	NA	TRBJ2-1	CASSLVAAGEQFF	TGTGCCAGCAGTTTAGTTGCGGCCGGTGAGCAGTTCTTC
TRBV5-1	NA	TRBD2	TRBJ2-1	CASSLEGGLAGRNEQFF	TGCGCCAGCAGCTTGGAAGGGGGACTAGCGGGCCGCAATGAGCAGTTCTTC
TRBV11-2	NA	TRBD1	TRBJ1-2	CASSFLASQGIYTF	TGTGCCAGCAGCTTTTTAGCGTCACAGGGGATCTACACCTTC
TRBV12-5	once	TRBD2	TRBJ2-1	CASGDDSGGPPYNEQFF	TGTGCTAGTGGTGATGATAGCGGGGGGCCTCCTTACAATGAGCAGTTCTTC
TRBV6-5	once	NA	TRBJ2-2	CASGYGVVNTGELFF	TGTGCCAGCGGTTATGGAGTGGTGAACACCGGGGAGCTGTTTTTT
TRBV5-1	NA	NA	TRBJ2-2	CASSLQASERGELFF	TGCGCCAGCAGCTTACAGGCCTCTGAACGGGGGGAGCTGTTTTTT
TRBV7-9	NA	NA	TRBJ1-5	CASSPFGVNQPQHF	TGTGCCAGCAGCCCCTTCGGGGTCAATCAGCCCCAGCATTTT
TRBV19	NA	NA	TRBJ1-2	CASTGGNYGYTF	TGTGCCAGTACGGGAGGGAACTATGGCTACACCTTC
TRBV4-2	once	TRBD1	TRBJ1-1	CASSQPDRVATEAFF	TGTGCCAGCAGCCAACCCGACAGGGTGGCCACTGAAGCTTTCTTT
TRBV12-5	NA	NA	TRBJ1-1	CASGLVSFLDGAHLGNTEAFF	TGTGCTAGTGGTTTGGTATCCTTCCTTGATGGGGCGCACTTAGGGAACACTGAAGCTTTCTTT
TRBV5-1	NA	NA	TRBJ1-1	CASSKGHQNTEAFF	TGCGCCAGCAGCAAGGGACACCAGAACACTGAAGCTTTCTTT
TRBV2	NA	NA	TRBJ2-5	CASNRGQNQETQYF	TGTGCCAGCAATCGAGGACAGAATCAAGAGACCCAGTACTTC
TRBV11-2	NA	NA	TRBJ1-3	CASSTGTAFGNTIYF	TGTGCCAGCAGCACCGGGACGGCTTTTGGAAACACCATATATTTT
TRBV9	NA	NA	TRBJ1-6	CASSLRGENSPLHF	TGTGCCAGCAGCCTAAGGGGGGAAAATTCACCCCTCCACTTT
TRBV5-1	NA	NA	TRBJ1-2	CASSLDPAGARANGYTF	TGCGCCAGCAGCTTGGATCCGGCAGGGGCGCGGGCCAATGGCTACACCTTC
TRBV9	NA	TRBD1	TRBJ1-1	CASSDRDRGMEGGTEAFF	TGTGCCAGCAGCGATAGGGACAGGGGAATGGAAGGTGGCACTGAAGCTTTCTTT
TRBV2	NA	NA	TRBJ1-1	CASSGRAVEAFF	TGTGCCAGCAGTGGGCGGGCGGTTGAAGCTTTCTTT
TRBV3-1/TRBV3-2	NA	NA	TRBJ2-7	CASSQDLSRNYEQYF	TGTGCCAGCAGCCAAGATCTAAGCAGGAACTACGAGCAGTACTTC
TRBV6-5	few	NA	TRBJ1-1	CASLTGYTEAFF	TGTGCCAGCCTTACAGGGTACACTGAAGCTTTCTTT
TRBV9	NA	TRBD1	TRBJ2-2	CASSSRTGESGELFF	TGTGCCAGCAGCTCGCGGACAGGGGAGTCCGGGGAGCTGTTTTTT
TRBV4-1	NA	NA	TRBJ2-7	CASSQGPGSLYEQYF	TGCGCCAGCAGCCAAGGCCCAGGCTCTCTCTACGAGCAGTACTTC
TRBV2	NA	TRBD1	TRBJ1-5	CASSVGQGANQPQHF	TGTGCCAGCAGCGTCGGGCAGGGGGCAAATCAGCCCCAGCATTTT
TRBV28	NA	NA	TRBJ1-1	CASSLPQGRLNTEAFF	TGTGCCAGCAGTTTACCGCAGGGACGATTGAACACTGAAGCTTTCTTT